This T cell receptor beta chain derives from a study of CD8 T cells in Susac syndrome. Random-hexamer reverse transcription was applied to about 0.5 to 1 ug RNA. TCRdb fed the immunoSEQ multiplex PCR reads into MiXCR, producing one record per CDR3 protein. The table lists around 270,000 distinct CDR3 sequences, 75% to 90% of them singletons. Study-wide points: The study recognized that the number of individuals in its TCR sequencing and HLA analysis was relatively small.

Comments on this clonotype: Its antigen remains unidentified.

The CDR3 runs 14 residues. Germline V lookup: CDR1 SGHVS, CDR2 FNYEAQ. Losses at the gene ends were 6 bases for V and 8 bases for J; bases not matched to a gene: 12. The TCR originated in a human donor with multiple sclerosis. The chain uses TRBV7-6 and TRBJ2-7; 8 nucleotides match TRBD1. The sequenced sample consisted of CD8+ T cells from PBMCs. The CDR3 sequence: CASRTLWDRRKQYF. The CDR3 bases are TGTGCCAGCAGAACCCTGTGGGACAGGAGGAAGCAGTACTTC.